This T cell receptor (beta chain) was identified in a study of OX40 agonist ivuxolimab in advanced cancers. Per germline, CDR1 SEHNR and CDR2 FQNEAQ (reference sequence). The CDR3 sequence is 15 residues long. The V segment lost 4 bases and the J segment 1 base; nucleotides outside the gene matches: 1. Sequencing was performed with immunoSEQ multiplex PCR; in TCRdb, only in-frame clones are kept and a portion is missing. Seen here are 60,000 or so clones, 94% observed once, and the top ten hold about 19%. The V and J genes are TRBV7-9 and TRBJ2-7, with TRBD2 identical over 13 bases. This clonotype originated in an adult with an advanced solid tumor such as melanoma, head and neck, liver or kidney cancer. The input for sequencing was CD4+ or CD8+ T cells sorted from blood, taken in a trial of the OX40 agonist ivuxolimab. In DNA form, the CDR3 reads TGTGCCAGCAGCTCGGGACTAGCGGGGTCCTACGAGCAGTACTTC. Its protein product is CASSSGLAGSYEQYF.